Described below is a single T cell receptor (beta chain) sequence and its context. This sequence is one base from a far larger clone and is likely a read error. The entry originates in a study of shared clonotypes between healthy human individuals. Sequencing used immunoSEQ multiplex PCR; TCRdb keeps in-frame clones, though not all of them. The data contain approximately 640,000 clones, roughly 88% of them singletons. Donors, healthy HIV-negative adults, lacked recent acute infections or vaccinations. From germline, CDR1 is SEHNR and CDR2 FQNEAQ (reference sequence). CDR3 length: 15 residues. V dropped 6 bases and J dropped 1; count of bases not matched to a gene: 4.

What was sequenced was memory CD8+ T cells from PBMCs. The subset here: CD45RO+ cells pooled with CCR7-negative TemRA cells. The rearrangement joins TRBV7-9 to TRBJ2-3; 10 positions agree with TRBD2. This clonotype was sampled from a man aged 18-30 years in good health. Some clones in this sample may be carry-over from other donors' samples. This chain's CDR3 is CASSPGTSGTDTQYF. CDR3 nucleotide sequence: TGTGCCAGCAGTCCCGGGACTAGCGGCACAGATACGCAGTATTTT.